This TCR beta chain was found in a study of shared clonotypes between healthy human individuals. Study-level findings and limits: Unshared clonotypes carried lower generation probabilities than those common to all four donors. Clonotype sharing among donors was thought likely to change with sequencing depth.

Germline V gene data show CDR1 as SGDLS and CDR2 as YYNGEE. Trimming cost V 3 bases and J 1 base, with 13 bases left between them. This CDR3 is built from 15 residues. Study donors comprised healthy, HIV-negative adults devoid of recent acute infection or vaccination. This was a deep-level run. Sequenced by immunoSEQ multiplex PCR; TCRdb stores in-frame clones only, minus some. The repertoire has 2 million to 3 million clones, approximately 93% of them found once; the top ten carry roughly 0.36%. With respect to this clone: Its antigen is currently unknown.

The specimen sequenced was naive CD4+ T cells from PBMCs. Specified subset: CD45RA+ positively selected. The sequence came from a man aged 18 to 35 in good health. Some clones in this sample may be carry-over from other donors' samples. V usage is TRBV9 and J usage is TRBJ2-5; possibly TRBD2 for D (6 bases). This CDR3 reads CASSDFPGVQETQYF. The CDR3, as DNA: TGTGCCAGCAGCGACTTCCCGGGGGTCCAAGAGACCCAGTACTTC.